This T cell receptor (beta chain) was recovered during a study of persistence of HIV-infected CD4 T cells. Overall study findings and caveats: CMV- and Gag-responding cells had lower TCRbeta richness than CD3/CD28-responding cells. The rare CMV-responding cells with HIV-1 proviruses were not separately TCR-sequenced.

The length of the CDR3 is 13 residues. V was clipped by 4 bases and J by 8 bases; unmatched bases: 7. The germline V gene encodes CDR1 SGHVS and CDR2 FNYEAQ. For this clone: What it binds is not known.

Sequencing used immunoSEQ version 4 in survey mode. Libraries were prepared by immunoSEQ multiplex PCR; TCRdb keeps only in-frame clonotypes and omits some of them. The sample contains some 49,000 clones, over 80% of which appear only once. Nonspecific anti-CD3/anti-CD28 bead stimulation represents the broad CD4+ T cell repertoire. CD4+ T cells upregulating both CD40 ligand and CD69 were sorted as responding cells. Donors had CD4+ T cell counts above 400 cells/uL and were CMV-seropositive. Anti-CD28/CD49d costimulation, CD40-blocking antibody and enfuvirtide were given to CD8-depleted PBMCs for under 20 hours.

V and J are TRBV7-6 and TRBJ1-1; 7 bases map to TRBD1. The TCR comes from an adult woman with HIV who was CMV-seropositive. Material: CD4+ T cells sorted from PBMCs after 18-hour stimulation, obtained from a patient who received antiretroviral therapy. The CDR3 loop is CASSSTGLSEAFF. The CDR3 DNA reads as TGTGCCAGCAGCTCGACAGGGCTATCCGAAGCTTTCTTT.